This TCR beta chain was sequenced for a study of post-analysis software for immune sequencing data. Study-level points and caveats: Relative to controls, patients with multiple sclerosis showed significantly lower normalized Chao1 diversity. Patients carried four or five TRBV segments more frequently than controls did, and TRBV5-6, TRBV5-1 and TRBV20-1 were among them.

This clonotype was counted a few times. Its specificity is not known. Included in the TCR beta cDNA libraries were unique molecular identifiers. TCRdb processed the PCR reads anew with MiXCR; each CDR3 protein has one entry. The sample shows almost 700,000 distinct CDR3 sequences, more than 50% of them seen only once. Trimming took 0 bases from V and 4 from J, leaving 7 bases between them. Germline V gene sequence: CDR1 MGHRA, CDR2 YSYEKL. This CDR3 is 14 amino acids long. The J gene is TRBJ2-1, the V gene TRBV4-1, with D possibly TRBD2 on 6 matching bases. The receptor's source is a girl aged 2 to 9 with multiple sclerosis. The sequencing input was blood. This chain's CDR3 is CASSQDGGYNEQFF. The CDR3 bases are TGCGCCAGCAGCCAAGATGGAGGGTACAATGAGCAGTTCTTC.